Listed here are 29 T cell receptor beta chains from one sample, sequenced in a study of blood T cells in healthy people across ages. Together with a sample-barcoded 5' primer, a J-beta primer mix was included in a second PCR lasting about 7 to 12 cycles. Via MiXCR, TCRdb re-called the 5' RACE reads, giving one row per CDR3 protein. The table shows about 570,000 distinct CDR3 sequences, with approximately 30% occurring only once. Sequencing was performed on blood. Receptor source: a woman aged 65 to 85 in good health.

This clonotype was seen a handful of times. The rearrangement uses TRBV19 and TRBJ2-3, with D perhaps TRBD1 (5 bases). CDR3 length equals 14 residues. Trimming removed 7 bases from V and 0 bases from J, with 11 bases in between. Germline lookup yields CDR1 LNHDA and CDR2 SQIVND (reference sequence). In DNA, the CDR3 is TGTGCCAGTAACGAGGCAGGGAGCACAGATACGCAGTATTTT. Protein sequence: CASNEAGSTDTQYF.

Turning to this clonotype: The junction departs from the called germline gene at one end, perhaps through a read error. The CDR3 sequence: CASRPTVVNYGHTF. The CDR3 region has the DNA TGTGCCAGCAGGCCGACAGTCGTTAACTATGGCCACACCTTC. The gene calls are TRBV12-3 or TRBV12-4 and TRBJ1-2; tentatively, D is TRBD1 (5 bases). The CDR3 is made up of 14 amino acids.

This clonotype was seen many times. The genes are TRBV3-1 and TRBJ1-5; D remains ambiguous. This CDR3 contains 12 residues. With 2 bases removed from V and 7 bases from J, the gap between germline ends came to 6 bases. Germline V gives CDR1 LGHDT, CDR2 YNNKEL (reference sequence). The CDR3 here is CASSQRFQPQHF. Here the CDR3 DNA reads TGTGCCAGCAGCCAACGGTTCCAGCCCCAGCATTTT.

This clonotype was counted a few times. The chain links TRBV27 to TRBJ2-5; D possibly uses TRBD1 or TRBD2 (5 bases each). CDR3 length equals 15 residues. V lost 3 bases to trimming and J lost 4 bases, with 15 bases between them. Germline loops: CDR1 MNHEY, CDR2 SMNVEV (reference sequence). The CDR3 sequence is CASSFLGSGRETQYF. CDR3 sequence (DNA): TGTGCCAGCAGTTTTCTGGGGTCAGGGAGAGAGACCCAGTACTTC.

Concerning this clonotype itself: Its ends do not fully match the called genes, so a read error is possible. The rearrangement uses TRBV3-1 and TRBJ2-3, with a weak D call TRBD2 (5 bases). The CDR3 is 15 residues long. CDR1 LGHDT and CDR2 YNNKEL come from the germline V gene (reference sequence). CDR3 sequence reads: CASSQDAGETDTQYF. The DNA of the CDR3 is TGCGCCAGCAGCCAAGATGCCGGGGAGACAGATACGCAGTATTTT.

V and J are TRBV6-2 or TRBV6-3 and TRBJ1-1, with 7 bases aligning to TRBD1. After removal of 6 bases from V and 0 bases from J, the junction contained 19 bases not matched to a gene. The CDR3 contains 19 residues. CDR1 MNHEY and CDR2 SVGEGT come from the germline V gene. CDR3 in amino acids: CASSFTSTGDLLMNTEAFF. DNA for the CDR3: TGTGCCAGCAGCTTTACCTCTACAGGGGACCTCTTAATGAACACTGAAGCTTTCTTT.

The sample holds a few counts of this clonotype. V is TRBV6-5 and J is TRBJ2-3, with D perhaps matching TRBD1 (6 bases). V shed 5 bases and J shed 0 bases, with 12 bases lying between them. CDR1 and CDR2 from the germline V gene are MNHEY and SVGAGI. The CDR3 extends over 15 amino acids. The CDR3 nucleotides read TGTGCCAGCAGTCGCCAGGGGTCGAGCACAGATACGCAGTATTTT. As protein: CASSRQGSSTDTQYF.

This clonotype was detected a few times. The junction departs from the called germline gene at one end, perhaps through a read error. V and J are TRBV12-3 or TRBV12-4 and TRBJ2-1; 8 bases match TRBD2. Gene TRBJ2-7 matches the end of the DNA better, so the J call may be wrong. The CDR3 contains 14 residues. The CDR3 region is CASSLAGGAAEQYF. The CDR3 nucleotides read TGCGCCAGCAGTTTAGCCGGGGGGGCCGCCGAGCAGTACTTC.

V usage is TRBV20-1 and J usage is TRBJ1-4, with 7 bases aligning to TRBD1. The J segment lost 7 bases and the V segment lost 2 bases, leaving 13 bases of the junction unmatched. CDR3 size: 16 residues. Germline V CDR1 and CDR2: DFQATT, SNEGSKA (reference sequence). CDR3 residues: CSARSHRGGLSEKLFF. The CDR3 bases are TGCAGTGCTAGATCCCACAGGGGAGGTTTATCTGAAAAACTGTTTTTT.

This clonotype occurred a few times. This chain connects TRBV30 to TRBJ2-3; D is unclear. The ends were cut back, 0 bases at V and 6 bases at J, with 10 bases in the middle. This CDR3 contains 13 residues. Germline V gene data show CDR1 as GTSNPN and CDR2 as SVGIG (reference sequence). CDR3 in DNA: TGTGCCTGGAGTGTAGCTTGGAAGGATACGCAGTATTTT. It specifies CAWSVAWKDTQYF.

This clonotype has more than one count but fewer than ten. This rearrangement joins TRBV7-2 to TRBJ2-3; D gene ambiguous. The V end lost 4 bases, the J end lost 2 bases, and 13 bases lay between the germline ends. Germline V gives CDR1 SGHTA, CDR2 FQGNSA. This CDR3 contains 15 residues. The CDR3 nucleotides read TGTGCCAGCAGCTCAGCAGGACGATTCACAGATACGCAGTATTTT. Protein product: CASSSAGRFTDTQYF.

This clonotype has a count of ten or more. The chain recombines TRBV7-6 with TRBJ2-5; D remains unclear. From germline, CDR1 is SGHVS and CDR2 FNYEAQ. This CDR3 has 12 residues. The V end lost 5 bases, the J end lost 2 bases, and 6 bases lay between the germline ends. CDR3 sequence reads: CASSPFQETQYF. CDR3 in DNA: TGTGCCAGCAGCCCCTTTCAAGAGACCCAGTACTTC.

The chain recombines TRBV20-1 with TRBJ2-5; 13 nucleotides agree with TRBD2. The CDR3 totals 16 residues. The V gene's germline CDR1 is DFQATT and CDR2 SNEGSKA (reference sequence). Trimming at V came to 4 bases and at J to 5 bases, leaving 10 bases not matched to a gene. The CDR3 DNA is TGCAGTGCTACCACCGGACTAGCGGGGGAGGGGGAGACCCAGTACTTC. Protein sequence: CSATTGLAGEGETQYF.

This clonotype occurred a few times. This chain joins TRBV9 and TRBJ1-1; D gene uncertain. The germline V and J ends were trimmed by 1 base and 2 bases, with 6 bases remaining between them. The CDR3 covers 13 residues. CDR1 is SGDLS, CDR2 YYNGEE, per germline. The CDR3 DNA sequence: TGTGCCAGCAGCGTATATAGCAACACTGAAGCTTTCTTT. The encoded protein is CASSVYSNTEAFF. Supplemented by reference TRBV9 and TRBJ1-1, the full variable domain reads DSGVTQTPKHLITATGQRVTLRCSPRSGDLSVYWYQQSLDQGLQFLIQYYNGEERAKGNILERFSAQQFPDLHSELNLSSLELGDSALYFCASSVYSNTEAFFGQGTRLTVV.

With regard to this clonotype: Relative to the germline gene, one junction end is altered; a read error may explain this. This chain connects TRBV2 to TRBJ1-1; unclear D gene. The CDR3 length is 15 residues. In germline, CDR1 is SNHLY, CDR2 FYNNEI. The CDR3 loop is CASSENVGTNTEAFF. The CDR3 DNA is TGTGCCAGCAGTGAAAATGTGGGAACGAACACCGAAGCTTTCTTT.

This clonotype was seen a few times. The chain carries TRBV6-2 or TRBV6-3 and TRBJ1-2; D is unclear. Trimming left V 6 bases short and J 4 bases short, with 9 bases between. This CDR3 is 12 amino acids long. Per germline, CDR1 MNHEY and CDR2 SVGEGT. The CDR3 DNA reads TGTGCCAGCAGGCACTCGTTCTATGGCTACACCTTC. Residues: CASRHSFYGYTF.

The V gene is TRBV12-3 or TRBV12-4, the J gene TRBJ2-1; no clear D. The CDR3 sequence is 13 residues long. Trimming cost V 2 bases and J 7 bases, with 9 bases left between them. The CDR3 loop reads CASSLNSLNEQFF. The CDR3, as DNA: TGTGCCAGCAGTTTAAACAGTCTAAATGAGCAGTTCTTC.

V and J are TRBV9 and TRBJ2-3; D gene uncertain. Between the trimmed V and J ends, which lost 4 bases and 10 bases, there was a span of 19 bases. CDR3 size: 14 residues. Per germline, CDR1 SGDLS and CDR2 YYNGEE. CDR3 region: CASSPTVGISAQYF. The CDR3 DNA reads TGTGCCAGCAGCCCGACGGTGGGAATATCGGCGCAGTATTTT.

The chain has TRBV6-6 and TRBJ2-3; possibly TRBD2 for D (6 bases). The CDR3 contains 14 residues. Germline CDR1 and CDR2: MNHNY and SVGAGI (reference sequence). V shed 11 bases and J shed 0 bases, with 15 bases lying between them. The CDR3 sequence is CAVKRGSSTDTQYF. The CDR3 nucleotides are TGTGCCGTAAAACGGGGGAGTAGCACAGATACGCAGTATTTT.

This clonotype was found a few times. The V gene is TRBV2, the J gene TRBJ2-5, with 10 bases lining up with TRBD2. Germline trimming cut 4 bases from V and 6 bases from J; bases unmatched to any gene: 5. The CDR3 is made up of 14 amino acids. Germline assignment: CDR1 SNHLY and CDR2 FYNNEI. The CDR3 bases are TGTGCCAGCAGTGGGAGTAGCGGGGGGAAGACCCAGTACTTC. Amino acid sequence: CASSGSSGGKTQYF.

The V call is TRBV4-2, the J call TRBJ2-7, with 7 bases aligning to TRBD1. Trimming took 1 base from V and 11 from J; bases not matched to a gene: 11. CDR3 length equals 14 residues. In germline, CDR1 is LGHNA, CDR2 YNFKEQ. Written as DNA, the CDR3 is TGTGCCAGCAGCCAAGGGGGTACAGGGGACCGTAAGTACTTC. It specifies CASSQGGTGDRKYF.

This clonotype has only a few counts. The genes are TRBV7-3 and TRBJ1-4, with unresolved D. V was shortened by 5 bases and J by 5 bases, with 12 bases between the two germline ends. Germline assignment: CDR1 SGHTA and CDR2 FQGTGA. This CDR3 spans 14 amino acids. CDR3 nucleotides: TGTGCCAGCAGCCCCGGCCCAGTGAATGAAAAACTGTTTTTT. Amino acids: CASSPGPVNEKLFF.

The chain links TRBV21-1 to TRBJ2-5; the D call in the table, TRBD2, was not verified against the DNA. TRBV21-1 is termed a pseudogene. The CDR3 is made up of 16 amino acids. The CDR3, as DNA: TGTGCCAGCAGCAAAGCCCCCGTCGAGGGTCAAGAGACCCAGTACTTC. Protein product: CASSKAPVEGQETQYF.

In its sample, this clonotype was seen a few times. CDR3 nucleotide sequence: TGTGCCAGCAGTTTTCTTAAGGGGGGGGCCGCCGAGCAGTACTTC. Translated: CASSFLKGGAAEQYF. This rearrangement joins TRBV28 to TRBJ2-7; weak D call: TRBD2 (7 bases). V was shortened by 3 bases and J by 6 bases, with 18 bases between the two germline ends. CDR1 MDHEN and CDR2 SYDVKM come from the germline V gene. The CDR3 has 15 amino acids.

This clonotype was detected ten times or more. The chain links TRBV6-5 to TRBJ2-7; possibly TRBD1 or TRBD2 for D (5 bases each). Germline V CDR1 and CDR2: MNHEY, SVGAGI. The ends were cut back, 0 bases at V and 5 bases at J, with 17 bases in the middle. The CDR3 length is 16 residues. The CDR3 loop reads CASSYSPNLGVHEQYF. The CDR3 DNA is TGTGCCAGCAGTTACTCACCCAACCTGGGGGTCCACGAGCAGTACTTC.

V and J are TRBV5-1 and TRBJ2-5; unclear D gene. Per germline, CDR1 SGHRS and CDR2 YFSETQ. The V end lost 0 bases, the J end lost 5 bases, and 11 bases lay between the germline ends. The CDR3 is made up of 14 amino acids. The CDR3 coding sequence is TGCGCCAGCAGCTTGGTGGGTTTAGATGAGACCCAGTACTTC. Amino acids: CASSLVGLDETQYF.

This clonotype was recorded many times. For the CDR3, the DNA is TGTGCCATCAGTGACAGCGCTTGGACGGAGGCTTTCTTT. Translating gives CAISDSAWTEAFF. The chain combines TRBV10-3 with TRBJ1-1; D call uncertain. The CDR3 is 13 amino acids. Trimming pared 3 bases from V and 11 bases from J, leaving 16 bases between. Germline CDR1 ENHRY, CDR2 SYGVKD.

There are a few counts of this clonotype. J is TRBJ2-3 and V is TRBV20-1; 9 nucleotides align to TRBD2. The CDR3 runs to 16 residues. With 5 bases clipped from V and 3 bases from J, the junction kept 12 bases outside the gene matches. Germline V lookup: CDR1 DFQATT, CDR2 SNEGSKA (reference sequence). CDR3 sequence: CSAPGTSGPGTDTQYF. In DNA, the CDR3 is TGCAGTGCTCCCGGTACTAGCGGGCCCGGAACAGATACGCAGTATTTT.

The chain combines TRBV5-1 with TRBJ2-3; 8 bases agree with TRBD2. The CDR3 totals 15 residues. The V gene end was trimmed by 3 bases and the J gene end by 0 bases; junction bases not matched to a gene: 3. Per germline, CDR1 SGHRS and CDR2 YFSETQ. The DNA of the CDR3 is TGCGCCAGCAGCTATACGGGGGGGAGCACAGATACGCAGTATTTT. Its translation: CASSYTGGSTDTQYF.